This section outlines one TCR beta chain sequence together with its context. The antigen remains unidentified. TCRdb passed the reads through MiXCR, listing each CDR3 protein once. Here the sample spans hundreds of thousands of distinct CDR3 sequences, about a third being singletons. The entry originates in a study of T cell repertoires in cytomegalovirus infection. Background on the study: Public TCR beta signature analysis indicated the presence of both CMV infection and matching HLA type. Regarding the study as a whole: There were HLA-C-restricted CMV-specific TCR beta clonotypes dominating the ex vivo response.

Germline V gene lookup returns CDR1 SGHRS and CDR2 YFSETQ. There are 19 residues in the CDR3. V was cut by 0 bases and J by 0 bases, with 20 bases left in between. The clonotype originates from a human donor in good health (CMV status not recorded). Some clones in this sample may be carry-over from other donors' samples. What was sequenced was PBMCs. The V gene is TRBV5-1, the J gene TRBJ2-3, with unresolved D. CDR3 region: CASSLGSTSLFSSTDTQYF. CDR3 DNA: TGCGCCAGCAGCTTGGGCAGCACGTCTCTATTTTCTAGCACAGATACGCAGTATTTT.